Each of the 16 T cell receptor beta chains below was sequenced from the same sample in a study of blood T cell repertoires in COVID-19 (dated by TCRdb to about 2020). The library came from the immunoSEQ multiplex PCR assay. Not all clones reach the TCRdb copy of this immuneACCESS table, which keeps in-frame sequences only. Checked studies attribute under half of the gap to unresolved V genes and leave the rest unexplained. Counted in this sample were around 320,000 clones; nearly 90% of them appeared once. The ten largest clones take up 2.9% of the sample. Source material: PBMCs or T cells enriched from blood (not recorded which). These TCRs come from a woman aged 45-60 years who had been exposed to COVID-19.

The rearrangement joins TRBV10-3 to TRBJ1-1; TRBD1 might be the D (6 bases). The CDR3 length is 17 residues. Germline CDR1 is ENHRY and CDR2 is SYGVKD. Trimming took 3 bases from V and 0 from J, leaving 17 bases between them. CDR3 protein: CAISDPQGGGVNTEAFF. The CDR3 DNA is TGTGCCATCAGTGACCCTCAGGGTGGGGGCGTGAACACTGAAGCTTTCTTT.

The chain links TRBV7-2 to TRBJ2-1; the D is unclear. V was trimmed by 4 bases and J by 2 bases, leaving 12 bases between them. The CDR3 spans 15 residues. Germline CDR1 reads SGHTA; CDR2 reads FQGNSA. This CDR3 is CASSSSGFTYNEQFF. In DNA, the CDR3 is TGTGCCAGCAGCTCTTCGGGTTTTACCTACAATGAGCAGTTCTTC.

This chain connects TRBV3-1 (or the pseudogene TRBV3-2) to TRBJ1-4; the D gene is possibly TRBD1 (6 bases). This CDR3 comprises 16 residues. The germline V gene encodes CDR1 LGHDT and CDR2 YNNKEL (reference sequence). With 1 base removed from V and 3 bases from J, the gap between germline ends came to 12 bases. Here the CDR3 reads CASSQVYGGPNEKLFF. The CDR3 nucleotides read TGTGCCAGCAGCCAAGTATACGGGGGGCCTAATGAAAAACTGTTTTTT.

This chain joins TRBV7-8 and TRBJ2-7; 12 positions match TRBD2. Trimming removed 5 bases from V and 3 bases from J; junction bases left unmatched: 14. Germline V gives CDR1 SGHVS, CDR2 FQNEAQ. There are 18 residues in the CDR3. The CDR3 sequence: CASSKTSGGSWVGYEQYF. The DNA of the CDR3 is TGTGCCAGCAGCAAGACTAGCGGGGGTTCCTGGGTGGGCTACGAGCAGTACTTC.

This rearrangement joins TRBV21-1 to TRBJ1-2. TRBV21-1 has pseudogene status. The CDR3 extends over 12 amino acids. The CDR3 bases are TGTGCCAGCAGTGCGGGGGCTAATGGCTACACCTTC. This gives the protein CASSAGANGYTF.

The rearrangement links TRBV28 to TRBJ2-1, with 8 bases identical to TRBD2. From germline, CDR1 is MDHEN and CDR2 SYDVKM. This CDR3 has 14 amino acids. Trimming at V came to 7 bases and at J to 5 bases, leaving 7 bases not matched to a gene. CDR3 protein: CASKGSGGHNEQFF. CDR3 coding DNA: TGTGCCAGCAAGGGGAGCGGGGGACACAATGAGCAGTTCTTC.

This chain uses TRBV19 with TRBJ1-4, with D perhaps matching TRBD1 (6 bases). V was shortened by 7 bases and J by 0 bases, with 12 bases between the two germline ends. Germline V lookup: CDR1 LNHDA, CDR2 SQIVND (reference sequence). The CDR3 runs to 15 residues. As DNA, the CDR3 is TGTGCCAGTAAGGGGGTGGAGACAACTAATGAAAAACTGTTTTTT. It yields the protein CASKGVETTNEKLFF.

The gene calls are TRBV10-3 and TRBJ2-2, with D perhaps matching TRBD2 (7 bases). Trimming pared 3 bases from V and 6 bases from J, leaving 14 bases between. The germline CDR1 and CDR2 sequences are ENHRY and SYGVKD. The length of the CDR3 is 15 residues. The CDR3 region is CAISDTGGKAGELFF. The CDR3, as DNA: TGTGCCATCAGTGATACGGGGGGCAAAGCCGGGGAGCTGTTTTTT.

The table lists this clone with a count of one. The chain is built from TRBV29-1 and TRBJ1-2, with D perhaps matching TRBD1 (6 bases). The V end was cut by 3 bases, the J end by 8 bases, with 13 bases between. The CDR3 is 12 residues long. Germline lookup yields CDR1 SQVTM and CDR2 ANQGSEA. Written as DNA, the CDR3 is TGCAGCGTTGAGGGGGCCGTGGGGGGCTACACCTTC. Its protein product is CSVEGAVGGYTF.

The V gene is TRBV5-5, the J gene TRBJ2-7; D possibly corresponds to TRBD2 (6 bases). Between the trimmed V and J ends, which lost 5 bases and 1 base, there was a span of 16 bases. The CDR3 totals 15 residues. Germline V gene data show CDR1 as SGHKS and CDR2 as YYEKEE (reference sequence). CDR3 sequence reads: CASSNRRDLSYEQYF. Here the CDR3 DNA reads TGTGCCAGCAGTAACCGACGGGACTTATCCTACGAGCAGTACTTC.

This sequence joins TRBV5-6 and TRBJ1-1; D is perhaps TRBD1 (5 bases). This CDR3 comprises 12 residues. Germline V gives CDR1 SGHDT, CDR2 YYEEEE. Trimming removed 0 bases at V and 8 bases at J, with 8 bases between. This CDR3 reads CASSLVGVEAFF. The CDR3 bases are TGTGCCAGCAGCTTGGTAGGGGTGGAAGCTTTCTTT. Full variable domain (rest looked up from reference TRBV5-6 and TRBJ1-1): DAGVTQSPTHLIKTRGQQVTLRCSPKSGHDTVSWYQQALGQGPQFIFQYYEEEERQRGNFPDRFSGHQFPNYSSELNVNALLLGDSALYLCASSLVGVEAFFGQGTRLTVV.

The rearrangement links TRBV7-2 to TRBJ1-2; 11 bases agree with TRBD1. The length of the CDR3 is 17 residues. V shed 1 base, J shed 0 bases, and the junction held 4 bases outside the gene matches. Germline V gene data show CDR1 as SGHTA and CDR2 as FQGNSA. DNA of the CDR3: TGTGCCAGCAGCTTAGGGGACAGGGGGTCGGCTAACTATGGCTACACCTTC. Its protein is CASSLGDRGSANYGYTF.

This rearrangement joins TRBV2 to TRBJ2-3; D gene unclear. V was trimmed by 9 bases and J by 5 bases, leaving 12 bases between them. Germline V gives CDR1 SNHLY, CDR2 FYNNEI. The CDR3 totals 12 residues. This CDR3 reads CASRYGGDTQYF. DNA of the CDR3: TGTGCCAGTAGATACGGCGGAGATACGCAGTATTTT.

This sequence joins TRBV19 and TRBJ2-3, with 10 bases matching TRBD2. The CDR3 sequence is 16 residues long. Unmatched junction bases numbered 4, after V lost 3 bases and J lost 1 base. Germline V gene lookup returns CDR1 LNHDA and CDR2 SQIVND (reference sequence). The chain's CDR3 is CASSISLAGGTDTQYF. The CDR3, as DNA: TGTGCCAGTAGTATCTCCCTAGCGGGGGGCACAGATACGCAGTATTTT. The complete variable domain, with remaining parts taken from reference TRBV19 and TRBJ2-3, reads DGGITQSPKYLFRKEGQNVTLSCEQNLNHDAMYWYRQDPGQGLRLIYYSQIVNDFQKGDIAEGYSVSREKKESFPLTVTSAQKNPTAFYLCASSISLAGGTDTQYFGPGTRLTVL.

The chain carries TRBV19 and TRBJ2-2; D is unresolved. Germline values: CDR1 LNHDA, CDR2 SQIVND (reference sequence). The germline V and J ends were trimmed by 2 bases and 3 bases, with 13 bases remaining between them. This CDR3 region has 16 residues. CDR3: CASSISGGPHTGELFF. The CDR3 bases are TGTGCCAGTAGTATAAGTGGTGGGCCACACACCGGGGAGCTGTTTTTT.

V usage is TRBV19 and J usage is TRBJ1-2; TRBD1 matches at 9 bases. Trimming removed 8 bases from V and 6 bases from J; junction bases left unmatched: 10. The CDR3 consists of 14 residues. Germline V gene sequence: CDR1 LNHDA, CDR2 SQIVND (reference sequence). The CDR3 sequence is CASSKTGGTDGYTF. The CDR3, as DNA: TGTGCCAGTTCAAAGACAGGGGGAACGGATGGCTACACCTTC.